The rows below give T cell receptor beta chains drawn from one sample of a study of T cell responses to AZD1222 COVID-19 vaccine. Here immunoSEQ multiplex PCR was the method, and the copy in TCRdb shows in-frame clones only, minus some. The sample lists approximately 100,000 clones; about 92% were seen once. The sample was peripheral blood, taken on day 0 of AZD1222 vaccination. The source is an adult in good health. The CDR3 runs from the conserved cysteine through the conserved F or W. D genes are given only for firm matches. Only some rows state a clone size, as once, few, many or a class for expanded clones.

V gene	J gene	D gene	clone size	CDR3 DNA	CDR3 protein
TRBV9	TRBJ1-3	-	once	TGTGCCAGCAGTCTCGACATCGCTGGAAACACCATATATTTT	CASSLDIAGNTIYF
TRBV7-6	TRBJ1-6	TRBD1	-	TGTGCCAGCACCGATGACAGGGGTAATTCACCCCTCCACTTT	CASTDDRGNSPLHF
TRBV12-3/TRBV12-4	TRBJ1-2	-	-	TGTGCCAGCAGCCCCTCCCAATATGGCTACACCTTC	CASSPSQYGYTF
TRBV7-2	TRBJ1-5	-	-	TGTGCCAGCAGCATACGACAGGATCAGCCCCAGCATTTT	CASSIRQDQPQHF
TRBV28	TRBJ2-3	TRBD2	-	TGTGCCAGCAGTCTAACCGGGACTAGCCTTAGCACAGATACGCAGTATTTT	CASSLTGTSLSTDTQYF
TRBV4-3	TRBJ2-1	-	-	TGCGCCAGCAGCCAAGGGAGGGACAGCAATGAGCAGTTCTTC	CASSQGRDSNEQFF
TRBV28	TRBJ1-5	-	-	TGTGCCAGCAGTTTAGGCGGTGGCCAGGCAGCTCGTCAGCCCCAGCATTTT	CASSLGGGQAARQPQHF
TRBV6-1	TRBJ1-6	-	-	TGTGCCAGCAGTGACAGGGAGGGCAATTCACCCCTCCACTTT	CASSDREGNSPLHF
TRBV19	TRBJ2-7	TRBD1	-	TGTGCCAGTAGTCACCGGGACAGTTTCTACGAGCAGTACTTC	CASSHRDSFYEQYF
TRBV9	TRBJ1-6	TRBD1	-	TGTGCCAGCAGCGAACAGGGGAAGCAAAATTCACCCCTCCACTTT	CASSEQGKQNSPLHF
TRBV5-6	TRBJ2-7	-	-	TGTGCCAGCAGCCTGGACCTAGAGTCTTTGTACTTC	CASSLDLESLYF
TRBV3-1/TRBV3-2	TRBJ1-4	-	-	TGTGCCAGCAGCCAGAAGAGGGGTGCAACTAATGAAAAACTGTTTTTT	CASSQKRGATNEKLFF
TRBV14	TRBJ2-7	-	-	TGTGCCAGCAGCCCAGACAGATCCTACGAGCAGTACTTC	CASSPDRSYEQYF
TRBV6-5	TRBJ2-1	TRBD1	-	TGTGCCAGCAGTTACTCGACAGGGCCGTACAATGAGCAGTTCTTC	CASSYSTGPYNEQFF
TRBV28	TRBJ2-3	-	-	TGTGCCAGCGCAGTGACGAGCACAGATACGCAGTATTTT	CASAVTSTDTQYF
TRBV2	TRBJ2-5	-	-	TGTGCCTGTCAGGGTTCTGGGCGAGAGACCCAGTACTTC	CACQGSGRETQYF
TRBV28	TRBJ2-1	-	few	TGTGCCACCTCTACCCGAGGCCCCAGCTCCTACAATGAGCAGTTCTTC	CATSTRGPSSYNEQFF
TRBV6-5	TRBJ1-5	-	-	TGTGCCAGCAGCCTGACTAACCGCAATCAGCCCCAGCATTTT	CASSLTNRNQPQHF
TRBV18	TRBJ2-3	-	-	TGTGCCAGCTCACCACCGATACAGGGTGTTCTCCATGGGCAGTATTTT	CASSPPIQGVLHGQYF
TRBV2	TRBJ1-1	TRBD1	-	TGTGCCATCAGCCGGGACAGGGGAACTGAAGCTTTCTTT	CAISRDRGTEAFF
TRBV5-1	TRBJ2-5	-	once	TGCGCCAGCAGCAAGAATACAGGGTTTGGGCAAGAGACCCAGTACTTC	CASSKNTGFGQETQYF
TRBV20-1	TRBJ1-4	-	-	TGCAGTGCTAAGGCAGGGGAGAAACTGTTTTTT	CSAKAGEKLFF
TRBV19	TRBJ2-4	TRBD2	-	TGTGCCAGTAGTATTTTTAGCGGGGGGCCCGAGGGCATTCAGTACTTC	CASSIFSGGPEGIQYF
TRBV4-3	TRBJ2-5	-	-	TGCGCCAGCAGCCAAGGTACTAGCACACAAGAGACCCAGTACTTC	CASSQGTSTQETQYF
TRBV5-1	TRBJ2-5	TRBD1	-	TGCGCCAGCAGCTTGGGGACAGGCCAAGAGACCCAGTACTTC	CASSLGTGQETQYF
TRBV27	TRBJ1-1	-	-	TGTGCCAGCAGTTTATACCGGACAAACAGGAACACTGAAGCTTTCTTT	CASSLYRTNRNTEAFF
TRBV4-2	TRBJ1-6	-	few	TGTGCCAGCAGCCAAGAAATCAGCTCCTATAATTCACCCCTCCACTTT	CASSQEISSYNSPLHF
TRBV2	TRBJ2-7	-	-	TGTGCCAGCACTTTAAGACAGCGGCGGGACTACGAGCAGTACTTC	CASTLRQRRDYEQYF
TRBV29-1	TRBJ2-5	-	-	TGCAGCGTTTGGACAGCCCGGGAGACCCAGTACTTC	CSVWTARETQYF
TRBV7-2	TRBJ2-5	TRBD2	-	TGTGCCAGCAGCCTCTATATTCCGGGACTAGAATCAGAGACCCAGTACTTC	CASSLYIPGLESETQYF
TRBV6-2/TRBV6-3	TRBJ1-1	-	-	TGTGCCAGCAGTTGGGGAAAGAACACTGAAGCTTTCTTT	CASSWGKNTEAFF
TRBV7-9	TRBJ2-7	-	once	TGTGCCAGCAGCGTCTCCTACGAGCAGTACTTC	CASSVSYEQYF
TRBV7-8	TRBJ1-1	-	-	TGTGCCAGCAGCTCCAACGTGGTTGCAAACACTGAAGCTTTCTTT	CASSSNVVANTEAFF
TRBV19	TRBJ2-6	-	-	TGTGCCAGTACGAATTCTTTAAGCTCTGGGGCCAACGTCCTGACTTTC	CASTNSLSSGANVLTF
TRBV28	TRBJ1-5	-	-	TGTGCCAGCATTAACAGAGAGGCACAGCCCCAGCATTTT	CASINREAQPQHF
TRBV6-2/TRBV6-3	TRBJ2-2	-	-	TGTGCCAGCAGTTACTGGGGCACCGGGGAGCTGTTTTTT	CASSYWGTGELFF